The 19 T cell receptor beta chains listed next were all sequenced from one sample in a study of yellow fever vaccine responses in identical twins. From the RT-PCR reads, TCRdb called clonotypes with MiXCR, one entry per CDR3 protein. Seen here are approximately 32,000 distinct CDR3 sequences, more than 45% observed once, and the top ten hold 4.5% to 5%. The input for sequencing was T cells from blood (PBMCs), unsorted or a sorted subset (not recorded which), taken before or after yellow fever vaccination (not recorded which). These receptors came from a young woman who received the yellow fever vaccine.

The chain uses TRBV29-1 and TRBJ2-1; TRBD2 is a possible D gene (6 bases). The CDR3 is 13 residues long. Germline loops: CDR1 SQVTM, CDR2 ANQGSEA. V was pared by 4 bases and J by 4 bases, with 11 bases between. CDR3 nucleotide sequence: TGCAGCGTTGGGGGGACTCGTTACAATGAGCAGTTCTTC. Encoded protein: CSVGGTRYNEQFF.

The rearrangement uses TRBV2 and TRBJ2-2; D is possibly TRBD1 (5 bases). In germline, CDR1 is SNHLY, CDR2 FYNNEI. V was clipped by 3 bases and J by 5 bases, with 10 bases between them. The CDR3 spans 14 residues. The CDR3 region is CASSEPGKTGELFF. The CDR3 DNA is TGTGCCAGCAGTGAGCCAGGGAAAACCGGGGAGCTGTTTTTT.

The V gene is TRBV20-1, the J gene TRBJ1-2; D not certain. Per germline, CDR1 DFQATT and CDR2 SNEGSKA (reference sequence). Deletions cut 2 bases from V and 10 bases from J, with 8 bases between. The CDR3 is 10 residues long. The CDR3 protein is CSARSGPYTF. Here the CDR3 DNA reads TGCAGTGCTAGAAGTGGACCCTACACCTTC.

This chain links TRBV7-3 with TRBJ1-3; no firm D call. The CDR3 loop spans 14 amino acids. V lost 3 bases and J 4 bases, leaving 10 bases between the germline ends. Germline V gene sequence: CDR1 SGHTA, CDR2 FQGTGA. DNA of the CDR3: TGTGCCAGCAGCTTGGGCTCGTCCGGAAACACCATATATTTT. The encoded protein is CASSLGSSGNTIYF. Full variable domain (outside the CDR3, taken from reference TRBV7-3 and TRBJ1-3): GAGVSQTPSNKVTEKGKYVELRCDPISGHTALYWYRQSLGQGPEFLIYFQGTGAADDSGLPNDRFFAVRPEGSVSTLKIQRTERGDSAVYLCASSLGSSGNTIYFGEGSWLTVV.

This chain joins TRBV29-1 and TRBJ2-7; D is unclear. Germline V gene sequence: CDR1 SQVTM, CDR2 ANQGSEA. This CDR3 is 11 amino acids long. V lost 4 bases to trimming and J lost 3 bases, with 7 bases between them. In DNA form, the CDR3 reads TGCAGCGTTGGGGCATACTACGAGCAGTACTTC. The encoded protein is CSVGAYYEQYF.

This clonotype has only a few counts. The CDR3, as DNA: TGCAGCGATCTGGGGATGGAGGAGTCCCAGTACTTC. It translates to CSDLGMEESQYF. The chain joins TRBV29-1 to TRBJ2-5, with D possibly TRBD2 on 5 matching bases. Looked up from germline, CDR1 is SQVTM and CDR2 is ANQGSEA. Trimming took 7 bases from V and 9 from J, leaving 18 bases between them. The CDR3 spans 12 residues.

In its sample, this clonotype was seen a few times. This chain connects TRBV21-1 to TRBJ1-6. TRBV21-1 is reported as a pseudogene. This CDR3 contains 13 residues. CDR3 nucleotides: TGTGCCAGCAGCCCTGATGGGGATTCACCCCTCCACTTT. It translates to CASSPDGDSPLHF.

The V and J genes are TRBV19 and TRBJ1-1; TRBD1 matches 8 bases. V lost 3 bases to trimming and J lost 1 base; unmatched junction nucleotides: 4. Germline lookup yields CDR1 LNHDA and CDR2 SQIVND (reference sequence). The CDR3 is 15 residues long. The CDR3 loop is CASSIPGGRNTEAFF. CDR3 nucleotide sequence: TGTGCCAGTAGTATCCCAGGGGGCAGGAACACTGAAGCTTTCTTT.

The chain uses TRBV11-1 and TRBJ2-6; 9 bases are a match to TRBD1. This CDR3 region has 19 residues. After removal of 6 bases from V and 0 bases from J, the junction contained 12 bases not matched to a gene. The germline V gene encodes CDR1 SGHAT and CDR2 FQDESV (reference sequence). The CDR3 bases are TGTGCCAGCAGTCCGCCTGGGACAGGGCCCTTCTCTGGGGCCAACGTCCTGACTTTC. Amino acid sequence: CASSPPGTGPFSGANVLTF. The variable domain in full, completed from reference TRBV11-1 and TRBJ2-6, reads EAEVAQSPRYKITEKSQAVAFWCDPISGHATLYWYRQILGQGPELLVQFQDESVVDDSQLPKDRFSAERLKGVDSTLKIQPAELGDSAMYLCASSPPGTGPFSGANVLTFGAGSRLTVL.

This clonotype has a handful of counts. This chain uses TRBV11-1 with TRBJ2-1; D possibly corresponds to TRBD1 (5 bases). CDR1 is SGHAT and CDR2 is FQDESV in the germline V gene (reference sequence). The CDR3 length is 13 residues. V was cut by 10 bases and J by 3 bases, with 13 bases left in between. In nucleotides, the CDR3 is TGTGCCATATTGGACACCCTCTACAATGAGCAGTTCTTC. Translation: CAILDTLYNEQFF.

The J gene is TRBJ2-1, the V gene TRBV11-1; 8 positions agree with TRBD1. Germline loops: CDR1 SGHAT, CDR2 FQDESV (reference sequence). The CDR3 extends over 17 amino acids. J was trimmed by 0 bases and V by 1 base; bases with no gene match: 5. CDR3: CASSLVQGVNSYNEQFF. As DNA, the CDR3 is TGTGCCAGCAGCTTAGTACAGGGGGTAAACTCCTACAATGAGCAGTTCTTC.

This chain uses TRBV4-1 with TRBJ1-6; D is perhaps TRBD1 (5 bases). Trimming removed 3 bases at V and 6 bases at J, with 9 bases between. This CDR3 spans 14 amino acids. Germline V gene sequence: CDR1 MGHRA, CDR2 YSYEKL. CDR3 sequence (DNA): TGCGCCAGCAGCCAGGAGGGGTCTAATTCACCCCTCCACTTT. Translated: CASSQEGSNSPLHF.

This clonotype was found a few times. The rearrangement links TRBV18 to TRBJ2-1; 13 bases map to TRBD2. Germline CDR1 and CDR2: KGHSH and LQKENI. V trimming: 3 bases; J trimming: 4 bases; junction bases outside the gene matches: 6. CDR3 length: 17 residues. This CDR3 is CASSPLLAGGPYNEQFF. The CDR3 DNA is TGTGCCAGCTCACCCCTACTAGCGGGGGGGCCTTACAATGAGCAGTTCTTC.

The rearrangement uses TRBV2 and TRBJ1-2; D gene ambiguous. The CDR3 totals 12 residues. Germline V gene lookup returns CDR1 SNHLY and CDR2 FYNNEI. The V end was cut by 8 bases, the J end by 8 bases, with 15 bases between. The CDR3 sequence is CASGLSLEGYTF. In DNA form, the CDR3 reads TGTGCCAGCGGACTCAGTCTGGAAGGCTACACCTTC.

The chain recombines TRBV20-1 with TRBJ2-1; either TRBD1 or TRBD2 may fit D (5 bases each). From germline, CDR1 is DFQATT and CDR2 SNEGSKA (reference sequence). The V and J ends lost 3 bases and 7 bases respectively, with 7 bases between them. The CDR3 covers 11 residues. CDR3 DNA sequence: TGCAGTGCTAGGGGGGTGAATGAGCAGTTCTTC. As protein: CSARGVNEQFF.

The chain couples TRBV28 to TRBJ1-2, with D uncertain. The length of the CDR3 is 12 residues. Germline V lookup: CDR1 MDHEN, CDR2 SYDVKM. V dropped 6 bases and J dropped 4 bases, with 9 bases sitting between them. CDR3: CASSDTTYGYTF. CDR3 bases: TGTGCCAGCAGCGACACCACCTATGGCTACACCTTC.

The CDR3, as DNA: TGTGCCAGCAGCTCGACCCGGGACAGCTCCTACAATGAGCAGTTCTTC. This gives the protein CASSSTRDSSYNEQFF. This chain joins TRBV11-3 and TRBJ2-1, with TRBD1 matching over 7 bases. Trimming at V came to 4 bases and at J to 0 bases, leaving 6 bases not matched to a gene. Germline CDR1 SGHNT, CDR2 YENEEA. This CDR3 spans 16 amino acids. Complete variable domain (other parts from reference TRBV11-3 and TRBJ2-1): EAGVVQSPRYKIIEKKQPVAFWCNPISGHNTLYWYLQNLGQGPELLIRYENEEAVDDSQLPKDRFSAERLKGVDSTLKIQPAELGDSAVYLCASSSTRDSSYNEQFFGPGTRLTVL.

This clonotype has a handful of counts. The chain recombines TRBV5-5 with TRBJ1-4, with TRBD1 as a possible D gene (6 bases). The CDR3 contains 16 residues. Germline CDR1 and CDR2: SGHKS and YYEKEE (reference sequence). V was shortened by 4 bases and J by 0 bases, with 13 bases between the two germline ends. For the CDR3, the DNA is TGTGCCAGCAGCCCAGGACAGCAAACAACTAATGAAAAACTGTTTTTT. Its translation is CASSPGQQTTNEKLFF. The complete variable domain, with remaining parts taken from reference TRBV5-5 and TRBJ1-4, reads DAGVTQSPTHLIKTRGQQVTLRCSPISGHKSVSWYQQVLGQGPQFIFQYYEKEERGRGNFPDRFSARQFPNYSSELNVNALLLGDSALYLCASSPGQQTTNEKLFFGSGTQLSVL.

This clonotype showed up just a few times. This chain joins TRBV4-2 and TRBJ1-3, with a possible D match to TRBD1 (6 bases). The ends were cut back, 4 bases at V and 3 bases at J, with 16 bases in the middle. This CDR3 is 16 amino acids long. The germline V gene has CDR1 LGHNA and CDR2 YNFKEQ. The CDR3 DNA follows: TGTGCCAGCAGCCCCCTGCAGGAAGGGGGTGGAAACACCATATATTTT. Translation: CASSPLQEGGGNTIYF.